This T cell receptor beta chain was recorded in a study of OX40 agonist ivuxolimab in advanced cancers. Looking at the study overall: Enrolled patients in dose escalation had cancers that were hepatocellular carcinoma, melanoma, renal cell or head and neck cancer.

To note about this clone: The antigen is undetermined.

Clones were read by immunoSEQ multiplex PCR, and TCRdb kept only the in-frame ones, dropping some. The data contain some 62,000 clones, roughly 89% of them singletons. Notes on the study in general: At doses 0.1 to 3.0 mg/kg, CD4+ and CD8+ clones expanded.

This CDR3 is 17 amino acids long. J lost 8 bases, V lost 1 base, and 11 bases had no gene match. The germline CDR1 and CDR2 sequences are SGHDN and FVKESK. Autoimmune disease history or systemic immunosuppression meant exclusion. The material sequenced was CD4+ or CD8+ T cells sorted from blood, taken in a trial of the OX40 agonist ivuxolimab. This TCR was sampled from an adult with an advanced solid tumor such as melanoma, head and neck, liver or kidney cancer. The rearrangement links TRBV14 to TRBJ1-2, with 12 positions matching TRBD1. DNA of the CDR3: TGTGCCAGCAGCCAAGCCCCGGCCGGGACAGGGGGCGACGGCTACACCTTC. This encodes CASSQAPAGTGGDGYTF.